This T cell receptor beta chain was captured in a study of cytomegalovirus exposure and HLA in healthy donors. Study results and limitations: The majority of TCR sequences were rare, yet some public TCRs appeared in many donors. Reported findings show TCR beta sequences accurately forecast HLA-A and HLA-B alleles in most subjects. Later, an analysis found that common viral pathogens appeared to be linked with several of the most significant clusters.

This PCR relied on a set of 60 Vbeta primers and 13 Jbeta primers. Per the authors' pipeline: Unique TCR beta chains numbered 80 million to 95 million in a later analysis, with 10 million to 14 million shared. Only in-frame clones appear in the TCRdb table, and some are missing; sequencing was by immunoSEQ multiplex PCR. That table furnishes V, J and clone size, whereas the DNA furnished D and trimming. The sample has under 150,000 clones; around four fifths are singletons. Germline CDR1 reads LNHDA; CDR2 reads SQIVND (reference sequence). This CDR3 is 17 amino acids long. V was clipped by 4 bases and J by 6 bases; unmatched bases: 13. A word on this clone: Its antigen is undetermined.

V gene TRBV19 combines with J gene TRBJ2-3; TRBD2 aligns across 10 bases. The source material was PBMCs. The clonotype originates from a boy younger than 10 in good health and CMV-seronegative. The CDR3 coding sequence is TGTGCCAGTAGTAACCGTCCACTAGCGGGGTTGTCTGATACGCAGTATTTT. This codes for CASSNRPLAGLSDTQYF. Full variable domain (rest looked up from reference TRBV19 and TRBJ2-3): DGGITQSPKYLFRKEGQNVTLSCEQNLNHDAMYWYRQDPGQGLRLIYYSQIVNDFQKGDIAEGYSVSREKKESFPLTVTSAQKNPTAFYLCASSNRPLAGLSDTQYFGPGTRLTVL.